The 5 T cell receptor beta chains given below trace back to one sample, sequenced in a study of Ad26.COV2.S vaccination and SARS-CoV-2 variants. Treatment here: around 19 received Ad26.COV2.S at low or high dose, single or two shots; roughly five received placebo; per-sample allocation not given. Specimen acquisition occurred on day 63 following the initial vaccine or placebo injection. Assay used: immunoSEQ multiplex PCR; TCRdb lists only in-frame clones, some missing. This table holds 440,000 or so clones, around 91% found once. The sample here was peripheral blood, taken in a trial of Ad26.COV2.S vaccine versus placebo. Receptors were obtained from a person aged 18-60 years who received the Ad26.COV2.S COVID-19 vaccine or a placebo.

The rearrangement uses TRBV15 and TRBJ2-1; the match to TRBD2 covers 9 bases. The germline V gene has CDR1 LNHNV and CDR2 YYDKDF (reference sequence). Unmatched junction bases numbered 10, after V lost 3 bases and J lost 7 bases. This CDR3 has 16 amino acids. CDR3 DNA: TGTGCCACCAGCAGCGACCGACTAGCGGTCGGGAATGAGCAGTTCTTC. Protein: CATSSDRLAVGNEQFF.

CDR3 amino acids: CASSLGGGGETQYF. The DNA for the CDR3 is TGTGCCAGCAGTTTGGGAGGGGGCGGAGAGACCCAGTACTTC. The gene calls are TRBV28 and TRBJ2-5, with D perhaps matching TRBD1 or TRBD2 (7 bases each). CDR1 is MDHEN and CDR2 is SYDVKM in the germline V gene. V was trimmed by 3 bases and J by 4 bases, leaving 12 bases between them. The CDR3 has 14 amino acids.

CDR3 amino acids: CATSRAQSNQPQHF. The CDR3 nucleotides are TGTGCCACCAGCAGAGCCCAGAGCAATCAGCCCCAGCATTTT. The V call is TRBV15, the J call TRBJ1-5; no definite D call. Looked up from germline, CDR1 is LNHNV and CDR2 is YYDKDF (reference sequence). Deletions cut 1 base from V and 1 base from J, with 5 bases between. The CDR3 sequence is 14 residues long.

This sequence joins TRBV9 and TRBJ2-5, with unresolved D. The CDR3 extends over 15 amino acids. Trimming cost V 0 bases and J 5 bases, with 14 bases left between them. CDR1 is SGDLS and CDR2 is YYNGEE in the germline V gene. The CDR3 spells CASSVATSAAETQYF. The CDR3 DNA reads as TGTGCCAGCAGCGTAGCGACTTCTGCCGCGGAGACCCAGTACTTC.

The chain uses TRBV11-2 and TRBJ2-7; TRBD1 is a possible D gene (5 bases). Per germline, CDR1 SGHAT and CDR2 FQNNGV. The CDR3 extends over 13 amino acids. Trimming left V 3 bases short and J 5 bases short, with 11 bases between. CDR3 nucleotide sequence: TGTGCCAGCAGCTTTATTTCCAGGGACGAGCAGTACTTC. It is translated as CASSFISRDEQYF.